This T cell receptor (beta chain) was recovered during a study of beta chain features in type 1 diabetes. Sequenced material consisted of expressed TCRB transcripts (all of the isolated RNA was reverse transcribed). Sequencing used immunoSEQ multiplex PCR; TCRdb keeps in-frame clones, though not all of them. The sample has 250,000 or so clones, 25% to 35% seen once. CDR3 length: 15 residues. Losses at the gene ends were 0 bases for V and 5 bases for J; bases not matched to a gene: 7. CDR1 and CDR2 from the germline V gene are GTSNPN and SVGIG (reference sequence). The gene calls are TRBV30 and TRBJ2-1, with 7 positions matching TRBD2. This TCR was recovered from a man in his thirties or forties in good health. Sequences were obtained from central memory CD4+ T cells from blood. CDR3 amino acids: CAWSVSPGRNNEQFF. The CDR3 DNA sequence: TGTGCCTGGAGTGTTTCCCCCGGGAGGAACAATGAGCAGTTCTTC.